This TCR beta chain was captured in a study of CD8 T cells in ankylosing spondylitis. CDR1 is SGHRS and CDR2 is YFSETQ in the germline V gene. Trimming removed 6 bases at V and 3 bases at J, with 24 bases between. There are 17 residues in the CDR3. TCRdb processed the 5' RACE reads anew with MiXCR; each CDR3 protein has one entry. This table holds 220,000 or so distinct CDR3 sequences, roughly 10% found once. The source of this sequence is a male donor with ankylosing spondylitis or in good health (not recorded which). Sequenced input: blood, either unsorted or a sorted T cell fraction (not recorded which). The V and J genes are TRBV5-1 and TRBJ1-2; D is perhaps TRBD1 (6 bases). As DNA, the CDR3 is TGCGCCAGCACCGAACAGGGCCCAAGTAGGGGGGACTATGGCTACACCTTC. Protein sequence: CASTEQGPSRGDYGYTF.